Below are 15 T cell receptor beta chains sequenced from a single sample in a study of blood T cells in healthy people across ages. The use of a sample-barcoded 5' primer and a J-beta primer mix characterized a second PCR of 7 to 11 cycles. TCRdb re-called the 5' RACE reads through MiXCR, storing one row per CDR3 protein. This sample has 1.5 million to 2 million distinct CDR3 sequences, with around 36% found just once. The sample comprised blood. The receptors were sampled from a woman under 40 in good health.

This chain joins TRBV15 and TRBJ2-7; 7 nucleotides agree with TRBD2. This CDR3 spans 15 amino acids. Germline V CDR1 and CDR2: LNHNV, YYDKDF (reference sequence). V lost 4 bases, J lost 0 bases, and 6 bases stayed unmatched. The CDR3 nucleotides are TGTGCCACCAGCACACGAGCGGGAAACTCCTACGAGCAGTACTTC. Its translation is CATSTRAGNSYEQYF.

About this clonotype: Likely a read error: the CDR3 ends without its conserved phenylalanine or tryptophan. No DNA is shown, since the ends of the CDR3 on it are uncertain; the CDR3 is the one TCRdb lists. This chain uses TRBV30 with TRBJ1-6; the D call of TRBD1 is as the table states it, not checked on the DNA. CDR1 and CDR2 from the germline V gene are GTSNPN and SVGIG (reference sequence). 14 amino acids form the CDR3, both terminal residues included. CDR3 protein: CAWREGQYNSPPHL.

This chain joins TRBV12-3 or TRBV12-4 and TRBJ2-3, with D unresolved. V was pared by 6 bases and J by 1 base, with 11 bases between. The CDR3 is made up of 14 amino acids. CDR3 sequence reads: CASSRVSGTDTQYF. CDR3 bases: TGTGCCAGCAGCAGAGTCTCAGGCACAGATACGCAGTATTTT.

The V gene is TRBV6-5, the J gene TRBJ1-1; 8 nucleotides agree with TRBD1. This CDR3 has 16 amino acids. V lost 6 bases and J lost 1; bases outside the gene matches: 10. Germline CDR1 MNHEY, CDR2 SVGAGI. The CDR3 region is CASSRYTQGANTEAFF. In DNA form, the CDR3 reads TGTGCCAGCAGCCGCTATACCCAGGGGGCGAACACTGAAGCTTTCTTT.

This clonotype showed up just once. Its ends do not fully match the called genes, so a read error is possible. The J gene is TRBJ1-2, the V gene TRBV4-1, with 7 bases aligning to TRBD1. The CDR3 extends over 13 amino acids. Germline CDR1 reads MGHRA; CDR2 reads YSYEKL. CDR3 DNA: TGTGCCAGCAGCCAACGGACAGGAAGCGGCTACACCTTC. Translation gives CASSQRTGSGYTF.

The J gene is TRBJ1-5, the V gene TRBV28; 7 bases fit TRBD1. This CDR3 contains 15 residues. Trimming cost V 3 bases and J 4 bases; bases outside gene matches: 6. Germline V gene lookup returns CDR1 MDHEN and CDR2 SYDVKM. CDR3 coding DNA: TGTGCCAGCAGTTTTGGACAGGTGAGGAATCAGCCCCAGCATTTT. Translation: CASSFGQVRNQPQHF.

This chain links TRBV7-9 with TRBJ1-1; maybe TRBD1 (5 bases). The germline V gene encodes CDR1 SEHNR and CDR2 FQNEAQ (reference sequence). The CDR3 covers 13 residues. Trimming stripped 5 bases from V and 5 bases from J, with 12 bases between. The chain's CDR3 is CASSRSQETEAFF. CDR3 nucleotides: TGTGCCAGCAGCCGGTCACAGGAGACTGAAGCTTTCTTT.

The J gene is TRBJ2-3, the V gene TRBV7-9; D uncertain. Germline lookup yields CDR1 SEHNR and CDR2 FQNEAQ (reference sequence). This CDR3 has 15 amino acids. Trimming took 1 base from V and 5 from J, leaving 13 bases between them. Here the CDR3 DNA reads TGTGCCAGCAGCTTAGGGTTCACTCAGCAAGATACGCAGTATTTT. Amino acid sequence: CASSLGFTQQDTQYF.

In its sample, this clonotype was seen a few times. V is TRBV6-6 and J is TRBJ2-7; maybe TRBD2 (6 bases). V was trimmed by 7 bases and J by 4 bases, leaving 20 bases between them. There are 15 residues in the CDR3. Germline V gives CDR1 MNHNY, CDR2 SVGAGI (reference sequence). The CDR3 DNA reads TGTGCCAGCATCTCCCAGACTAGTCCGGTATACGAGCAGTACTTC. It codes for CASISQTSPVYEQYF.

The gene calls are TRBV19 and TRBJ2-1; D might be TRBD1 or TRBD2, each matching 5 bases. The V gene lost 6 bases and the J gene lost 12 bases, with 12 bases spanning the gap. The CDR3 has 11 amino acids. CDR1 is LNHDA and CDR2 is SQIVND in the germline V gene (reference sequence). CDR3 loop: CASSSGGGQFF. The CDR3 region has the DNA TGTGCCAGTAGCTCCGGTGGGGGGCAGTTCTTC.

This clonotype was detected only a few times. The chain recombines TRBV5-1 with TRBJ2-3; tentative D call: TRBD1 (6 bases). The CDR3 has 15 amino acids. Germline CDR1 reads SGHRS; CDR2 reads YFSETQ. Trimming shortened V by 1 base and J by 2 bases, and 11 bases separated the two germline ends. The DNA for the CDR3 is TGCGCCAGCAGCTTGCACAGGGCCGTCACAGATACGCAGTATTTT. It is translated as CASSLHRAVTDTQYF. Together with reference TRBV5-1 and TRBJ2-3, the CDR3 gives the full variable domain: KAGVTQTPRYLIKTRGQQVTLSCSPISGHRSVSWYQQTPGQGLQFLFEYFSETQRNKGNFPGRFSGRQFSNSRSEMNVSTLELGDSALYLCASSLHRAVTDTQYFGPGTRLTVL.

The chain is built from TRBV12-3 or TRBV12-4 and TRBJ1-4; tentative D call: TRBD1 (5 bases). The CDR3 loop spans 14 amino acids. Trimming left V 6 bases short and J 8 bases short, with 16 bases between. CDR3 sequence (DNA): TGTGCCAGCAGGTCTTCCGACAGAGTGGAAAAACTGTTTTTT. Its protein is CASRSSDRVEKLFF.

This clonotype showed up just a few times. The rearrangement uses TRBV20-1 and TRBJ2-3, with D perhaps being TRBD1 or TRBD2 (5 bases each). The CDR3 runs 13 residues. V lost 6 bases and J 0 bases, leaving 10 bases between the germline ends. In germline, CDR1 is DFQATT, CDR2 SNEGSKA (reference sequence). The CDR3 DNA follows: TGCAGTGCCCCTGGGGACAGCACAGATACGCAGTATTTT. Protein: CSAPGDSTDTQYF.

This clonotype was observed a handful of times. This rearrangement joins TRBV9 to TRBJ1-2; D possibly corresponds to TRBD1 (5 bases). Trimming removed 0 bases at V and 5 bases at J, with 5 bases between. In germline, CDR1 is SGDLS, CDR2 YYNGEE. The CDR3 sequence is 12 residues long. This CDR3 is CASSVAGYGYTF. The CDR3 region has the DNA TGTGCCAGCAGCGTAGCAGGGTATGGCTACACCTTC.

In this sample, this clonotype turned up a few times. This chain uses TRBV24-1 with TRBJ2-5; 7 nucleotides line up with TRBD1. The J call is in doubt because the DNA end fits TRBJ2-7 better. This CDR3 has 13 residues. Germline-derived CDR1 and CDR2 are KGHDR and SFDVKD. CDR3 protein: CATSDNRGHEQYF. CDR3 nucleotides: TGTGCCACCAGTGATAACAGGGGCCACGAGCAGTACTTC.